Below are 18 T cell receptor beta chains sequenced from a single sample in a study of T cell repertoires in cytomegalovirus infection. For these TCRs, the target antigens are not known. TCRdb ran MiXCR on the reads and lists one entry per CDR3 protein. The sample contains 450,000 to 550,000 distinct CDR3 sequences, about 42% of which appear only once. This material consisted of cultured PBMCs, taken from culture after CMV antigen stimulation. The receptors shown here come from a human donor in good health (CMV status not recorded). Some clones in this sample may be carry-over from other donors' samples.

This clonotype was detected only once. This rearrangement joins TRBV27 to TRBJ2-7, with 7 positions matching TRBD1. This CDR3 has 14 residues. Germline lookup yields CDR1 MNHEY and CDR2 SMNVEV (reference sequence). The V segment lost 6 bases and the J segment 2 bases; nucleotides outside the gene matches: 7. DNA for the CDR3: TGTGCCAGCAGGCCCGGACAGGTGACCTACGAGCAGTACTTC. Amino acids: CASRPGQVTYEQYF.

The V and J genes are TRBV10-3 and TRBJ1-6, with D perhaps matching TRBD1 (6 bases). The V gene's germline CDR1 is ENHRY and CDR2 SYGVKD. The CDR3 totals 13 residues. V lost 6 bases and J lost 9, with 12 bases in between. CDR3 amino acids: CAISRDISSPLHF. Here the CDR3 DNA reads TGTGCCATCAGCCGGGACATTTCTTCACCCCTCCACTTT.

The chain links TRBV20-1 to TRBJ2-3; no reliable D call. CDR3 length: 13 residues. The germline V gene has CDR1 DFQATT and CDR2 SNEGSKA (reference sequence). V lost 7 bases and J 0 bases, leaving 11 bases between the germline ends. The CDR3 sequence: CSGGLSSTDTQYF. CDR3 bases: TGCAGTGGTGGTTTATCTAGCACAGATACGCAGTATTTT.

The chain uses TRBV27 and TRBJ1-1; unclear D gene. Germline CDR1 is MNHEY and CDR2 is SMNVEV (reference sequence). The CDR3 length is 13 residues. V lost 8 bases to trimming and J lost 0 bases, with 10 bases between them. The CDR3 coding sequence is TGTGCCAGCGGGAATACAGTGAACACTGAAGCTTTCTTT. Protein sequence: CASGNTVNTEAFF.

The chain has TRBV7-6 and TRBJ2-1, with D perhaps matching TRBD2 (6 bases). V was clipped by 4 bases and J by 2 bases, with 15 bases between them. The CDR3 loop spans 16 amino acids. Germline CDR1 and CDR2: SGHVS and FNYEAQ. The CDR3 nucleotides are TGTGCCAGCAGCTCCGGGGGAAACCTCCCCTACAATGAGCAGTTCTTC. Protein sequence: CASSSGGNLPYNEQFF.

Only a few counts were recorded for this clonotype. The CDR3 here is CASSLRGGDTEAFF. DNA of the CDR3: TGTGCCAGCAGCTTAAGGGGGGGGGACACTGAAGCTTTCTTT. V and J are TRBV7-2 and TRBJ1-1, with D possibly being TRBD1 (6 bases). The CDR3 is made up of 14 amino acids. CDR1 SGHTA and CDR2 FQGNSA come from the germline V gene. Trimming removed 2 bases from V and 3 bases from J, with 10 bases in between. Drawing the rest from reference TRBV7-2 and TRBJ1-1, the complete variable domain is GAGVSQSPSNKVTEKGKDVELRCDPISGHTALYWYRQSLGQGLEFLIYFQGNSAPDKSGLPSDRFSAERTGGSVSTLTIQRTQQEDSAVYLCASSLRGGDTEAFFGQGTRLTVV.

CDR3 loop: CASSFLRGDEQFF. DNA for the CDR3: TGTGCCAGCAGCTTCTTACGGGGGGATGAGCAGTTCTTC. The chain is built from TRBV7-4 and TRBJ2-1; 7 bases line up with TRBD2. The CDR3 totals 13 residues. With V trimmed by 3 bases and J by 8 bases, 4 bases remained unmatched. CDR1 is SGHVT, CDR2 SQSDAQ, per germline.

This clonotype has a count of ten or more. This sequence joins TRBV7-8 and TRBJ2-7; 8 bases match TRBD1. This CDR3 has 17 residues. CDR1 and CDR2 (germline): SGHVS, FQNEAQ. V shed 1 base, J shed 6 bases, and the junction held 14 bases outside the gene matches. CDR3 sequence (DNA): TGTGCCAGCAGCTTAGTCCCCTCTTCCACAGGGACAGGCGAGCAGTACTTC. Translated: CASSLVPSSTGTGEQYF.

In this sample, this clonotype turned up many times. This chain links TRBV7-8 with TRBJ2-5; 8 bases fit TRBD2. Losses at the gene ends were 5 bases for V and 0 bases for J; bases not matched to a gene: 2. This CDR3 comprises 14 residues. Germline CDR1 SGHVS, CDR2 FQNEAQ. The DNA for the CDR3 is TGTGCCAGCAGCCCGGGGGGGGACCAAGAGACCCAGTACTTC. This codes for CASSPGGDQETQYF.

The chain has TRBV7-6 and TRBJ2-5; TRBD1 matches at 8 bases. This CDR3 comprises 14 residues. Germline trimming cut 7 bases from V and 3 bases from J; bases unmatched to any gene: 7. Germline lookup yields CDR1 SGHVS and CDR2 FNYEAQ. For the CDR3, the DNA is TGTGCCAGCACGCCGGGACAGGAGGAAGAGACCCAGTACTTC. This sequence encodes CASTPGQEEETQYF.

This clonotype was counted only a few times. The chain couples TRBV7-6 to TRBJ1-5; 11 bases align to TRBD1. Trimming took 5 bases from V and 0 from J; bases not matched to a gene: 3. This CDR3 spans 16 amino acids. Germline values: CDR1 SGHVS, CDR2 FNYEAQ. This chain's CDR3 is CASSGGTGGSNQPQHF. Written as DNA, the CDR3 is TGTGCCAGCAGCGGGGGGACAGGGGGTAGCAATCAGCCCCAGCATTTT.

This clonotype was seen only a few times. This chain connects TRBV7-2 to TRBJ2-3; D ambiguous. Germline CDR1 SGHTA, CDR2 FQGNSA. With 5 bases removed from V and 1 base from J, the gap between germline ends came to 10 bases. This CDR3 region has 14 residues. The CDR3 here is CASSRPRGTDTQYF. In DNA form, the CDR3 reads TGTGCCAGCAGCCGGCCACGTGGCACAGATACGCAGTATTTT.

This clonotype was recorded only once. The chain employs TRBV19 and TRBJ2-7, with TRBD2 identical over 7 bases. CDR3 size: 17 residues. The germline V gene encodes CDR1 LNHDA and CDR2 SQIVND (reference sequence). V lost 1 base to trimming and J lost 4 bases; unmatched junction nucleotides: 13. CDR3 nucleotide sequence: TGTGCCAGTAGTATAGCGTCGGTAGTAGCGGGTTCTTACGAGCAGTACTTC. Translated, it gives CASSIASVVAGSYEQYF.

This clonotype showed up many times. This chain connects TRBV7-2 to TRBJ1-6; D possibly corresponds to TRBD1 (6 bases). CDR1 and CDR2 from the germline V gene are SGHTA and FQGNSA. Trimming cost V 2 bases and J 7 bases, with 9 bases left between them. The CDR3 sequence is 14 residues long. CDR3 sequence: CASSLKQGNSPLHF. In nucleotides, the CDR3 is TGTGCCAGCAGCTTAAAGCAGGGGAATTCACCCCTCCACTTT.

The chain uses TRBV12-3 or TRBV12-4 and TRBJ2-4; 13 bases fit TRBD2. CDR3 size: 20 residues. The V segment lost 2 bases and the J segment 0 bases; nucleotides outside the gene matches: 10. The CDR3 loop is CASSLLGLAGVFAAKNIQYF. In nucleotides, the CDR3 is TGTGCCAGCAGTTTACTCGGACTAGCGGGGGTCTTTGCAGCCAAAAACATTCAGTACTTC.

This clonotype was recorded a few times. The genes are TRBV5-6 and TRBJ2-1, with D unresolved. The CDR3 totals 14 residues. Deletions cut 4 bases from V and 2 bases from J, with 10 bases between. The germline gives CDR1 SGHDT, CDR2 YYEEEE. The CDR3 is CASSATTAYNEQFF. The CDR3 DNA sequence: TGTGCCAGCAGCGCGACAACCGCCTACAATGAGCAGTTCTTC.

In this sample, this clonotype turned up a few times. This chain joins TRBV12-3 or TRBV12-4 and TRBJ2-6, with TRBD2 matching 7 bases. This CDR3 is built from 19 residues. V was clipped by 1 base and J by 0 bases; unmatched bases: 9. CDR3 in amino acids: CASSLGGRRELSGANVLTF. Written as DNA, the CDR3 is TGTGCCAGCAGTTTAGGGGGTAGGCGGGAGCTCTCTGGGGCCAACGTCCTGACTTTC.

CDR3 DNA sequence: TGTGCCAGCAGCTGGGGGGTGGACAGGGCCGTGTCTAATGAAAAACTGTTTTTT. Protein: CASSWGVDRAVSNEKLFF. V usage is TRBV7-8 and J usage is TRBJ1-4, with 8 bases that match TRBD1. Unmatched junction bases numbered 13, after V lost 4 bases and J lost 3 bases. The CDR3 totals 18 residues. The germline V gene has CDR1 SGHVS and CDR2 FQNEAQ. The variable domain in full, with the rest retrieved from reference TRBV7-8 and TRBJ1-4, is GAGVSQSPRYKVAKRGQDVALRCDPISGHVSLFWYQQALGQGPEFLTYFQNEAQLDKSGLPSDRFFAERPEGSVSTLKIQRTQQEDSAVYLCASSWGVDRAVSNEKLFFGSGTQLSVL.